This TCR beta chain emerged from a study of CD8+CD57+ T cells in acquired aplastic anemia (dated by TCRdb to the late 2010s). Regarding the research as a whole: A mean of around 3 ug of DNA, ranging from roughly 0.19 to 30 ug, was extracted from sorted CD4+ and CD8+ cells. A CD8+CD57+ expansion meant a frequency higher than the mean frequency seen in healthy subjects. Here is what the overall study found, with its caveats: Between patients and healthy controls, no significant difference in CD8+ Simpson's diversity was found (P=0.060). Approximately 31 CD8+ CDR3 sequences were found in both patients and controls but appeared to be highly expressed in patients and within the immunodominant clones of the patients.

In its sample, this clonotype was seen many times. The antigen it binds to is not known. Base qualities are not provided; no much larger clone lies one nucleotide away. Expansion of CD8+CD57+ cells had been shown by flow cytometry in the patients chosen for sequencing. Every patient had a diagnosis of severe acquired aplastic anemia based on International Study of Aplastic Anemia and Agranulocytosis and Camitta criteria. No patient had received any therapy when blood was sampled. In the study, sorted CD4+ and CD8+ blood T cells from patients with severe aplastic anemia and from healthy subjects underwent deep sequencing of TCR repertoires. In the USA, patient enrollment took place under clinicaltrials.gov protocols 00001620, 01623167, 00001397, 00071045, 00081523 and 00961064. Ficoll-Paque density gradient centrifugation was used to isolate peripheral blood mononuclear cells. Before DNA was extracted, CD4+ and CD8+ T cells were sorted using either FACS or magnetic beads.

Genomic DNA served as template for TCR beta VDJ combination and CDR3 sequence profiling. An Illumina HiSeq 2000 was the platform used for TCR repertoire sequencing. From the authors' description of their analysis: Repertoire assessment relied on Simpson's diversity index, CDR3 size and DJ length profiles, and TRBV/TRBJ rearrangement plots. The immunodominant clone was defined as the most abundant DNA sequence in deep sequencing data. CDR3 amino acid sequences were checked for sharing across subjects and were also compared against the VDJdb database and published repertoires. In-frame beta chains were kept once TCRdb had trimmed the public reads at Q25 with fastp and called clones with MiXCR. Rows with a matching CDR3 protein are joined into one entry that keeps the most common DNA and genes. The V and J calls come from TCRdb's annotation, not from the publication. Across this sample there are some 180,000 distinct CDR3 sequences, with 63% seen only once. The ten largest clones represent about 42% of the sample.

Deletion took 0 bases off V and 6 bases off J, with a span of 9 bases between the germline ends. The germline V gene (reference sequence) sets CDR1 to LNHNV and CDR2 to YYDKDF. Inclusive of the bounding cysteine and phenylalanine, the CDR3 is 15 residues long. Only the CDR3 DNA stays, 45 bases, in frame from base 1. The sequence joins TRBV15 to TRBJ1-6; matching of 5 bases hints at TRBD1 as the D gene. This receptor was identified in a human donor with aplastic anemia. Sample: sorted CD4+, CD8+, or CD8+CD57+ T cells (not recorded which) from PBMCs. The nucleotides read TGTGCCACCAGCAGAGATCGGGGGGGTAATTCACCCCTCCACTTT. This gives the protein CATSRDRGGNSPLHF.